These 11 T cell receptor beta chains originate from one sample sequenced in a study of blood T cell repertoires in COVID-19. Measured with immunoSEQ multiplex PCR; TCRdb has only the in-frame clones, and not every one. The table lists around 310,000 clones, around nine tenths of them singletons, with roughly a tenth in the top ten. The source material was PBMCs or T cells enriched from blood (not recorded which). These receptors were taken from a woman in her 30s who had recovered from COVID-19.

This chain's CDR3 is CASSLSGTGFTSNEKLFF. For the CDR3, the DNA is TGCGCCAGCAGCCTGTCTGGGACAGGCTTTACAAGTAATGAAAAACTGTTTTTT. The genes are TRBV5-1 and TRBJ1-4; 8 bases are a match to TRBD1. Germline CDR1 reads SGHRS; CDR2 reads YFSETQ. The CDR3 spans 18 residues. V shed 4 bases and J 4 bases; nucleotides not matched to a gene: 15.

The chain joins TRBV5-1 to TRBJ2-2, with 11 nucleotides matching TRBD2. With 0 bases clipped from V and 6 bases from J, the junction kept 10 bases outside the gene matches. The CDR3 has 18 amino acids. Germline CDR1 and CDR2: SGHRS and YFSETQ. The CDR3 region has the DNA TGCGCCAGCAGCTTGGAATTAGCGGGAGGGCCGCAGGCCGGGGAGCTGTTTTTT. Translating it yields CASSLELAGGPQAGELFF.

This rearrangement joins TRBV24-1 to TRBJ2-5; no definite D call. This CDR3 spans 14 amino acids. The germline V and J ends were trimmed by 0 bases and 7 bases, with 11 bases remaining between them. Germline-derived CDR1 and CDR2 are KGHDR and SFDVKD. CDR3 loop: CATSDLRVFGTQYF. The CDR3 region has the DNA TGTGCCACCAGTGATTTGAGAGTCTTTGGGACCCAGTACTTC.

The chain recombines TRBV11-3 with TRBJ2-5, with TRBD2 matching over 7 bases. Trimming removed 1 base from V and 2 bases from J; junction bases left unmatched: 7. The CDR3 is 16 amino acids. The germline CDR1 and CDR2 sequences are SGHNT and YENEEA. The CDR3 DNA is TGTGCCAGCAGCTTAGGACCTAGCGGAGTTCAAGAGACCCAGTACTTC. This translates into CASSLGPSGVQETQYF.

The chain links TRBV27 to TRBJ2-5; 10 nucleotides align to TRBD2. V trimming: 8 bases; J trimming: 2 bases; junction bases outside the gene matches: 5. From germline, CDR1 is MNHEY and CDR2 SMNVEV (reference sequence). The CDR3 spans 14 residues. For the CDR3, the DNA is TGTGCCAGCTCAATAGCGGGAGGTCAAGAGACCCAGTACTTC. Translation: CASSIAGGQETQYF.

This clone was counted a single time. This sequence joins TRBV6-5 and TRBJ2-7; 8 bases line up with TRBD1. V lost 6 bases and J lost 5; bases outside the gene matches: 6. CDR3 size: 13 residues. Germline CDR1 reads MNHEY; CDR2 reads SVGAGI. CDR3 in DNA: TGTGCCAGCAGCCCAGACAGGGGCCACGAGCAGTACTTC. This gives the protein CASSPDRGHEQYF.

V usage is TRBV18 and J usage is TRBJ2-1, with a tentative D call TRBD1 (5 bases). The ends were cut back, 2 bases at V and 0 bases at J, with 8 bases in the middle. This CDR3 region has 15 residues. The germline V gene encodes CDR1 KGHSH and CDR2 LQKENI. This CDR3 reads CASSPDSSSYNEQFF. CDR3 nucleotides: TGTGCCAGCTCACCAGACAGTAGCTCCTACAATGAGCAGTTCTTC. Full variable domain (rest looked up from reference TRBV18 and TRBJ2-1): NAGVMQNPRHLVRRRGQEARLRCSPMKGHSHVYWYRQLPEEGLKFMVYLQKENIIDESGMPKERFSAEFPKEGPSILRIQQVVRGDSAAYFCASSPDSSSYNEQFFGPGTRLTVL.

The V call is TRBV5-1, the J call TRBJ2-5; tentatively, D is TRBD2 (5 bases). V dropped 1 base and J dropped 2 bases, with 15 bases sitting between them. The germline gives CDR1 SGHRS, CDR2 YFSETQ. The CDR3 covers 16 residues. CDR3 DNA: TGCGCCAGCAGCTTGAAATCTGGCCGGAGGCAAGAGACCCAGTACTTC. Translating gives CASSLKSGRRQETQYF.

The V and J genes are TRBV7-3 and TRBJ2-3; possibly TRBD1 for D (5 bases). This CDR3 comprises 12 residues. Trimming cost V 5 bases and J 5 bases, with 8 bases left between them. Germline V CDR1 and CDR2: SGHTA, FQGTGA. For the CDR3, the DNA is TGTGCCAGCAGCGCCGACAGAGATACGCAGTATTTT. Encoded protein: CASSADRDTQYF.

The J gene is TRBJ2-7, the V gene TRBV30; maybe TRBD2 (6 bases). Trimming cost V 5 bases and J 3 bases, with 11 bases left between them. The length of the CDR3 is 12 residues. The germline V gene encodes CDR1 GTSNPN and CDR2 SVGIG (reference sequence). The CDR3 bases are TGTGCCTGGGAAACCGGGAGCTACGAGCAGTACTTC. Translated, it gives CAWETGSYEQYF.

The chain employs TRBV6-4 and TRBJ1-2; D possibly corresponds to TRBD1 (5 bases). This CDR3 is 15 amino acids long. Germline loops: CDR1 MRHNA, CDR2 SNTAGT. V was cut by 5 bases and J by 3 bases, with 16 bases left in between. CDR3 sequence (DNA): TGTGCCAGCAGTCCGGAGTGGACACCAGACTATGGCTACACCTTC. As protein: CASSPEWTPDYGYTF.